Included here is one T cell receptor (beta chain) sequence, with context. Repertoires were generated with immunoSEQ multiplex PCR, while TCRdb's copy carries only in-frame clones and drops some. The sample shows roughly 41,000 clones, roughly 94% of them seen only once. The data stem from a study of control samples from healthy donors and cancer patients. Trimming pared 0 bases from V and 2 bases from J, leaving 10 bases between. Germline V gene data show CDR1 as SGDLS and CDR2 as YYNGEE. This CDR3 contains 15 residues. The clonotype originates from a man aged 55 to 70 in good health. Input material: blood. The rearrangement uses TRBV9 and TRBJ2-3; D gene ambiguous. DNA for the CDR3: TGTGCCAGCAGCGTAGCAATAGGGCTCACAGATACGCAGTATTTT. Amino acids: CASSVAIGLTDTQYF.